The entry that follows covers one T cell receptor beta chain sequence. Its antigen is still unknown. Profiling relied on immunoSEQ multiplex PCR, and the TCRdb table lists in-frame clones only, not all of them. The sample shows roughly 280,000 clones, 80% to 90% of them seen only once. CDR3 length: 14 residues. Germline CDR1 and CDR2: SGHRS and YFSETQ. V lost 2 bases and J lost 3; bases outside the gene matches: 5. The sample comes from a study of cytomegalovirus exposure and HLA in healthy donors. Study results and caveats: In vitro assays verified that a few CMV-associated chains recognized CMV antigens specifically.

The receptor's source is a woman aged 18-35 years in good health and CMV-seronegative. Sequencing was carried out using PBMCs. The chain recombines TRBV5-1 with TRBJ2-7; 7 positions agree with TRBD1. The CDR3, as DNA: TGCGCCAGCAGCTTACCGGGACAGTACTACGAGCAGTACTTC. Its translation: CASSLPGQYYEQYF. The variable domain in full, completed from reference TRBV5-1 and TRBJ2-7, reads KAGVTQTPRYLIKTRGQQVTLSCSPISGHRSVSWYQQTPGQGLQFLFEYFSETQRNKGNFPGRFSGRQFSNSRSEMNVSTLELGDSALYLCASSLPGQYYEQYFGPGTRLTVT.